This is a list of T cell receptor beta chains from one sample in a study of T cells in Graves' hyperthyroidism and ophthalmopathy. One entry per CDR3 protein results from TCRdb running MiXCR on the multiplex PCR reads. The sample consists of about 480,000 distinct CDR3 sequences, about an eighth of them appearing once. The sequencing input was blood. These receptors all come from a woman aged 18-35 years with Graves' hyperthyroidism. The CDR3 runs from the conserved cysteine through the conserved F or W. Each record gives: clone size, D gene, J gene, V gene, CDR3 DNA, CDR3 protein. The D gene is left open where the match is weak. Where a row states a size, it is once, few, many or the class of an expanded clone; other rows omit it.

few TRBD1 TRBJ1-3 TRBV20-1 TGCAGTGCTAGACAACAGGGGCGATCTGGAAACACCATATATTTT CSARQQGRSGNTIYF
many TRBD1 TRBJ1-1 TRBV7-8 TGTGCCAGCAGCACGGACAGGGGAGGGGGCACTGAAGCTTTCTTT CASSTDRGGGTEAFF
few TRBD2 TRBJ2-2 TRBV6-1 TGTGCCAGCAGAGCGGGAGGGCTTGACACCGGGGAGCTGTTTTTT CASRAGGLDTGELFF
. TRBD1 TRBJ1-6 TRBV6-1 TGTGCCAGCAGTGAATGGACAGGGAATTCACCCCTCCACTTT CASSEWTGNSPLHF
. TRBD2 TRBJ2-7 TRBV20-1 TGCAGTGCTAGAGGGCTAGCGGGAGGGCCTCCCTACGAGCAGTACTTC CSARGLAGGPPYEQYF
. TRBD2 TRBJ2-1 TRBV20-1 TGCAGTGCTAGAGACCTAGCGGGCCCCTACAATGAGCAGTTCTTC CSARDLAGPYNEQFF
. . TRBJ2-7 TRBV10-3 TGTGCCATCAGTGAGTCGACCCACGAGCAGTACTTC CAISESTHEQYF
few . TRBJ2-5 TRBV20-1 TGCAGTGCTCCCGCTAGGGTCCGAGAGACCCAGTACTTC CSAPARVRETQYF
many . TRBJ1-4 TRBV15 TGTGCCACCAGGTCGGGCTGGACTAATGAAAAACTGTTTTTT CATRSGWTNEKLFF
many TRBD1 TRBJ2-2 TRBV14 TGTGCCAGCAGCTCGACAGGGATCGGGGAGCTGTTTTTT CASSSTGIGELFF
many . TRBJ1-1 TRBV10-3 TGTGCCATCAGTGAGTCGGGGGAGACTGAAGCTTTCTTT CAISESGETEAFF
many . TRBJ2-2 TRBV2 TGTGCCAGCAGTCGAGCTCTTAACACCGGGGAGCTGTTTTTT CASSRALNTGELFF
many TRBD2 TRBJ2-5 TRBV6-1 TGTGCCAGCAGTTATTTCGTACTGGGGGGGGAGACCCAGTACTTC CASSYFVLGGETQYF
. TRBD2 TRBJ2-7 TRBV9 TGTGCCAGCAGCGTTAGGACTAGCGGGACGTTGTCCTACGAGCAGTACTTC CASSVRTSGTLSYEQYF
many TRBD2 TRBJ2-5 TRBV5-1 TGCGCCAGCAGCTGGGGAGCGGGAGGCCAAGAGACCCAGTACTTC CASSWGAGGQETQYF
many TRBD2 TRBJ2-1 TRBV2 TGTGCCAGCACTTCCTCCGGGACTACAAATGAGCAGTTCTTC CASTSSGTTNEQFF